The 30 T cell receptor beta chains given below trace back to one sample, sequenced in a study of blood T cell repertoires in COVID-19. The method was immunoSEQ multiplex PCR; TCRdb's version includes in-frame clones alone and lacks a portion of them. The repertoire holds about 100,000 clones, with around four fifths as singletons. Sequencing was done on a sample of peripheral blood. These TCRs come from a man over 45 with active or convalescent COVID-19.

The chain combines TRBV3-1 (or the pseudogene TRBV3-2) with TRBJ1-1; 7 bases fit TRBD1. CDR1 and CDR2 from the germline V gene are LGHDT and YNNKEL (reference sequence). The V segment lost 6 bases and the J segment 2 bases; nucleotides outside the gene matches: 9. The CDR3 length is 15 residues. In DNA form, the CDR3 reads TGTGCCAGCAGTCGGCCGGGACAGAGAAACACTGAAGCTTTCTTT. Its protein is CASSRPGQRNTEAFF.

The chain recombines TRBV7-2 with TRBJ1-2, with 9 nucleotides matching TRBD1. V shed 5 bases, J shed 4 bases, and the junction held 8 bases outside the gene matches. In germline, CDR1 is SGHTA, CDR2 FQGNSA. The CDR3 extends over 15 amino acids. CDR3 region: CASSPSGTGLYGYTF. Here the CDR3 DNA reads TGTGCCAGCAGCCCGTCCGGGACAGGGCTCTATGGCTACACCTTC.

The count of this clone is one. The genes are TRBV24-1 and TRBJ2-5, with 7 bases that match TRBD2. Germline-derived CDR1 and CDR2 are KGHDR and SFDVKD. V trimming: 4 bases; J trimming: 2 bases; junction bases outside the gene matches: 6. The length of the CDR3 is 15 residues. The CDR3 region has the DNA TGTGCCACCAGTGACCCTAAGCGGGATCAAGAGACCCAGTACTTC. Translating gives CATSDPKRDQETQYF.

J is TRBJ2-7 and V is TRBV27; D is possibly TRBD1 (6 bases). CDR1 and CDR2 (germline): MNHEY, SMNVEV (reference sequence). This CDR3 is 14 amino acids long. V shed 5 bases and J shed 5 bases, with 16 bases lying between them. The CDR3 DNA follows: TGTGCCAGCAGTCAAGACAGGTATGAGGACGAGCAGTACTTC. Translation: CASSQDRYEDEQYF.

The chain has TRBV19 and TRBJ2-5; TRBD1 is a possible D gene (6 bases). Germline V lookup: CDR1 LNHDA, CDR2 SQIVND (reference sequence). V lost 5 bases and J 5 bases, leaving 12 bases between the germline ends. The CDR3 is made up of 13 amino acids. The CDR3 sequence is CASSSGQPETQYF. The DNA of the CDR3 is TGTGCCAGTAGTTCCGGACAGCCCGAGACCCAGTACTTC.

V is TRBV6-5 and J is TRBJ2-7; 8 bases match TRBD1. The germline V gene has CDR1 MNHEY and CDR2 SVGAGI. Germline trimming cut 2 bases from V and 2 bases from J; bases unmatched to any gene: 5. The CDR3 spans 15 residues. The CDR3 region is CASSYQAGGTYEQYF. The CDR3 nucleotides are TGTGCCAGCAGTTACCAGGCAGGGGGCACCTACGAGCAGTACTTC.

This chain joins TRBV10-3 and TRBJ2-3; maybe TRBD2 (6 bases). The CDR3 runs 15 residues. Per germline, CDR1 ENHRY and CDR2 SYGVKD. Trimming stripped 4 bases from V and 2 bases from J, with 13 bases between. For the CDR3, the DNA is TGTGCCATCAGTGGGGGACTTAACCCCACAGATACGCAGTATTTT. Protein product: CAISGGLNPTDTQYF.

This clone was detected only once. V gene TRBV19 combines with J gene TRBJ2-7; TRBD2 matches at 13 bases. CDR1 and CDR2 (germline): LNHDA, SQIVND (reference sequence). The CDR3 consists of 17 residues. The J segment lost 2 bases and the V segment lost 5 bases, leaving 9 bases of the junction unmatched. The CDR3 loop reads CASSFATGLAGPYEQYF. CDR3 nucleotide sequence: TGTGCCAGTAGTTTCGCCACGGGACTAGCGGGACCCTACGAGCAGTACTTC.

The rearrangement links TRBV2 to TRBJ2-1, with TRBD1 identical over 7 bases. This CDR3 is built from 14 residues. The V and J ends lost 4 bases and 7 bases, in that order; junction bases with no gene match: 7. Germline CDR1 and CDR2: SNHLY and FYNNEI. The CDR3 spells CASSVDRVRNEQFF. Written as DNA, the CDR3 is TGTGCCAGCAGTGTCGACAGGGTAAGGAATGAGCAGTTCTTC. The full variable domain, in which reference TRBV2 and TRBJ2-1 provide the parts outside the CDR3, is EPEVTQTPSHQVTQMGQEVILRCVPISNHLYFYWYRQILGQKVEFLVSFYNNEISEKSEIFDDQFSVERPDGSNFTLKIRSTKLEDSAMYFCASSVDRVRNEQFFGPGTRLTVL.

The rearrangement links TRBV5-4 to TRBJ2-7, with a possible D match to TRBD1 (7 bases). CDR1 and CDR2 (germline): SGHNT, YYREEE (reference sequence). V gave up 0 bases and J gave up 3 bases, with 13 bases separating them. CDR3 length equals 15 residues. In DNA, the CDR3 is TGTGCCAGCAGCTTGGGCCGACAGGGACTCTACGAGCAGTACTTC. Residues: CASSLGRQGLYEQYF.

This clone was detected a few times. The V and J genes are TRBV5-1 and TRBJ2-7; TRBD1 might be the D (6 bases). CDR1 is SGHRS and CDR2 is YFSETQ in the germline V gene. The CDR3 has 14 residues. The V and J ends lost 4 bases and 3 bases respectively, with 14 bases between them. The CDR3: CASSPNLGGYEQYF. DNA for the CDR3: TGCGCCAGCAGCCCGAACTTAGGGGGCTACGAGCAGTACTTC. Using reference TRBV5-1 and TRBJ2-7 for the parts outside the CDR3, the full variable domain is KAGVTQTPRYLIKTRGQQVTLSCSPISGHRSVSWYQQTPGQGLQFLFEYFSETQRNKGNFPGRFSGRQFSNSRSEMNVSTLELGDSALYLCASSPNLGGYEQYFGPGTRLTVT.

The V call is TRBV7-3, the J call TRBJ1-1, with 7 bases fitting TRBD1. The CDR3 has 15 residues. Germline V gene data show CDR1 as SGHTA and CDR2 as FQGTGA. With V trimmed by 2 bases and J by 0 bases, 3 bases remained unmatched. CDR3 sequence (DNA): TGTGCCAGCAGCTTACGGACAGGTTTGAACACTGAAGCTTTCTTT. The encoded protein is CASSLRTGLNTEAFF.

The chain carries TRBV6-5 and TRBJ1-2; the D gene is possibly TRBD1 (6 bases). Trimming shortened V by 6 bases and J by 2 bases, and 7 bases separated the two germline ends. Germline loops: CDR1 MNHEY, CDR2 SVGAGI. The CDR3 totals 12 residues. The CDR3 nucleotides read TGTGCCAGCAGGGACAGCAACTATGGCTACACCTTC. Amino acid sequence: CASRDSNYGYTF.

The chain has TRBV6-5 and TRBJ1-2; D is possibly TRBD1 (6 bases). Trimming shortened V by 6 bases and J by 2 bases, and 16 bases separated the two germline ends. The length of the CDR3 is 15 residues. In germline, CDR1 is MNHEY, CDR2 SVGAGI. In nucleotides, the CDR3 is TGTGCCAGCAGCCCACAAGGGGGTACGAACTATGGCTACACCTTC. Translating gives CASSPQGGTNYGYTF.

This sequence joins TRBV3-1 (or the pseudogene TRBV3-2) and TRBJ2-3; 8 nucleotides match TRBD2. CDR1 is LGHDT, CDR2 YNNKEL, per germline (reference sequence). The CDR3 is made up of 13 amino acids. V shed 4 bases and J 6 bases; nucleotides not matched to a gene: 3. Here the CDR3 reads CASSPAGADTQYF. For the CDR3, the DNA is TGTGCCAGCAGCCCAGCGGGGGCGGATACGCAGTATTTT.

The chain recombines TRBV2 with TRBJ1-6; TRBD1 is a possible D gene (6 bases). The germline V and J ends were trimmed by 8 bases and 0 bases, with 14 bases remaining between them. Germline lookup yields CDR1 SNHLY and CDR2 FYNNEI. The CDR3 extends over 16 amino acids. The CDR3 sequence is CASRFGRGSYNSPLHF. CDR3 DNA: TGTGCCAGCCGGTTTGGCAGGGGCTCCTATAATTCACCCCTCCACTTT.

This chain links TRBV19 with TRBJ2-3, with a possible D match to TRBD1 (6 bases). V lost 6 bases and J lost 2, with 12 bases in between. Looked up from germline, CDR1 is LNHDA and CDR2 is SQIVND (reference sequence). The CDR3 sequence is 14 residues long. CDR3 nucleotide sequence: TGTGCCAGTAGGCGGCAGGGGTCCACAGATACGCAGTATTTT. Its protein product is CASRRQGSTDTQYF.

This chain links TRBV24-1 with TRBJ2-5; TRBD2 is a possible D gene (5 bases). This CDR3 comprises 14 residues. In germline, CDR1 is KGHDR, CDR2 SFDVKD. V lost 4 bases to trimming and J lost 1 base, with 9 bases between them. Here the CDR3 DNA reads TGTGCCACCAGTGACCACGGAGGCCAAGAGACCCAGTACTTC. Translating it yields CATSDHGGQETQYF.

The CDR3: CASSWTGTGELFF. The CDR3 DNA reads as TGTGCCAGCAGTTGGACAGGCACCGGGGAGCTGTTTTTT. V is TRBV6-5 and J is TRBJ2-2; 7 bases match TRBD1. This CDR3 has 13 residues. Per germline, CDR1 MNHEY and CDR2 SVGAGI. The ends lost 4 bases at V and 4 bases at J; junction bases unmatched: 0.

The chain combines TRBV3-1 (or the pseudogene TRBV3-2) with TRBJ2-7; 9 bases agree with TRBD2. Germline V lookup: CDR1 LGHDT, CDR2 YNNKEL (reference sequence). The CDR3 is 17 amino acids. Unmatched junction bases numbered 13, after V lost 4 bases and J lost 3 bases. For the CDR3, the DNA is TGTGCCAGCAGCCGACGGACAGGTCTTAGCGGGAGCTACGAGCAGTACTTC. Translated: CASSRRTGLSGSYEQYF.

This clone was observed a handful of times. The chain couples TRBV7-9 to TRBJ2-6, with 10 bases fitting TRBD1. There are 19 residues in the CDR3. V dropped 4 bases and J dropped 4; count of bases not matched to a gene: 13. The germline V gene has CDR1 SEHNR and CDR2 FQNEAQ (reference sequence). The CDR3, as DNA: TGTGCCAGCAGCTCTCGTTTGGGACAGGGGACCCCCGGGGCCAACGTCCTGACTTTC. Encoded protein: CASSSRLGQGTPGANVLTF.

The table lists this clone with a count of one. The CDR3 region is CASSDPGQGKGYTF. The CDR3, as DNA: TGTGCCAGCAGTGACCCTGGACAGGGAAAAGGCTACACCTTC. The chain is built from TRBV6-1 and TRBJ1-2, with 8 bases matching TRBD1. Germline V CDR1 and CDR2: MNHNS, SASEGT. J gave up 8 bases and V 3 bases, and 8 bases lay outside the gene matches. The CDR3 is 14 amino acids.

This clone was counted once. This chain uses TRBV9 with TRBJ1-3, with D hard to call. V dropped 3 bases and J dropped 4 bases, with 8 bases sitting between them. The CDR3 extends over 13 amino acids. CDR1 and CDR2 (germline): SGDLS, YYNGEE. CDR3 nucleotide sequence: TGTGCCAGCAGCGAGGTAGCAGGAAACACCATATATTTT. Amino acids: CASSEVAGNTIYF. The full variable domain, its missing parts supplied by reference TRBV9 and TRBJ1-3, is DSGVTQTPKHLITATGQRVTLRCSPRSGDLSVYWYQQSLDQGLQFLIQYYNGEERAKGNILERFSAQQFPDLHSELNLSSLELGDSALYFCASSEVAGNTIYFGEGSWLTVV.

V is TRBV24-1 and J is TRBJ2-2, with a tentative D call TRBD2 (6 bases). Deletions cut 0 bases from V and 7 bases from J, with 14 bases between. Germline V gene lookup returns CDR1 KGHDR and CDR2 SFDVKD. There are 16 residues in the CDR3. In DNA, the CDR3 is TGTGCCACCAGTGATTTGCCGGGGGAGTACGGCGGGGAGCTGTTTTTT. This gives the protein CATSDLPGEYGGELFF.

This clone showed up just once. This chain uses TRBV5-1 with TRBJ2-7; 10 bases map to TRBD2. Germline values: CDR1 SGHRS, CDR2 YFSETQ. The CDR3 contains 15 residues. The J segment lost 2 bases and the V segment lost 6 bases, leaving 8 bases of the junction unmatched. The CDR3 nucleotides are TGCGCCAGCAAGACCGGGACTAGCGTAACCTACGAGCAGTACTTC. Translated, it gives CASKTGTSVTYEQYF. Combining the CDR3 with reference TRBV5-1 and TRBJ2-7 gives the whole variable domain KAGVTQTPRYLIKTRGQQVTLSCSPISGHRSVSWYQQTPGQGLQFLFEYFSETQRNKGNFPGRFSGRQFSNSRSEMNVSTLELGDSALYLCASKTGTSVTYEQYFGPGTRLTVT.

This CDR3 reads CASSQDYGRTDTQYF. In DNA form, the CDR3 reads TGCGCCAGCAGCCAAGATTACGGGAGGACAGATACGCAGTATTTT. This sequence joins TRBV4-1 and TRBJ2-3; 7 positions agree with TRBD2. CDR1 is MGHRA and CDR2 is YSYEKL in the germline V gene. This CDR3 contains 15 residues. V shed 0 bases and J 3 bases; nucleotides not matched to a gene: 3.

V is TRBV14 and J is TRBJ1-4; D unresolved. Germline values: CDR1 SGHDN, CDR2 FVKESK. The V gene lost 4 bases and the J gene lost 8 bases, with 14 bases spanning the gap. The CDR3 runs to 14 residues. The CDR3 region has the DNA TGTGCCAGCAGCCCGGGATACCTAAGGGAAAAACTGTTTTTT. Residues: CASSPGYLREKLFF.

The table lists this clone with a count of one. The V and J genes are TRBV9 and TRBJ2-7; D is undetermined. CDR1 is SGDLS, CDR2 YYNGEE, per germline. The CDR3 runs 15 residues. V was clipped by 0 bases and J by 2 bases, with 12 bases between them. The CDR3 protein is CASSVEGSAAYEQYF. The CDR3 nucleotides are TGTGCCAGCAGCGTAGAAGGAAGCGCCGCCTACGAGCAGTACTTC.

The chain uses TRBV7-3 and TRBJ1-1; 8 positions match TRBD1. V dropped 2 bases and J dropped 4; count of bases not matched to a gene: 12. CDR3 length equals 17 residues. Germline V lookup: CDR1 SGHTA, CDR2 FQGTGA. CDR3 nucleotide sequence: TGTGCCAGCAGCTTAGTGGTGGGCAGGGGGCGCTTCACTGAAGCTTTCTTT. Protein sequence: CASSLVVGRGRFTEAFF.

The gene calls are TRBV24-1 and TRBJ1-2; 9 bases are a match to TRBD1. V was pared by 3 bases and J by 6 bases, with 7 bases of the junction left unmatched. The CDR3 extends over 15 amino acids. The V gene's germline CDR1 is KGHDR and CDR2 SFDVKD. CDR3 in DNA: TGTGCCACCAGTGATCATACAGGGGGCGTCGATGGCTACACCTTC. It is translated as CATSDHTGGVDGYTF.